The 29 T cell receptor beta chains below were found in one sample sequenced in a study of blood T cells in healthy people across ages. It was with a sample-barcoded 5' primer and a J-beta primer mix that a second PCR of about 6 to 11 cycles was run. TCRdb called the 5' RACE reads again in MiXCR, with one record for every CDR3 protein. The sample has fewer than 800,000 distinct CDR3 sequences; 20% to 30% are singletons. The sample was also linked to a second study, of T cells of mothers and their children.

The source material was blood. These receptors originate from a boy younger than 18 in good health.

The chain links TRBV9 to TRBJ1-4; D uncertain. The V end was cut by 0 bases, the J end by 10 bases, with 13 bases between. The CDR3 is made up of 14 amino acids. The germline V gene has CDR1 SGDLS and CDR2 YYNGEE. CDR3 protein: CASSVEAFGGKLFF. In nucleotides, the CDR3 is TGTGCCAGCAGCGTAGAGGCCTTCGGCGGAAAACTGTTTTTT.

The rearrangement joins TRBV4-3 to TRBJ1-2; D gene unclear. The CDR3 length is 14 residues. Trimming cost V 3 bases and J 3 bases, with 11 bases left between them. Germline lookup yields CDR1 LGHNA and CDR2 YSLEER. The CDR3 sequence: CASSHFPVDYGYTF. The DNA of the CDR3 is TGCGCCAGCAGCCACTTCCCGGTAGACTATGGCTACACCTTC.

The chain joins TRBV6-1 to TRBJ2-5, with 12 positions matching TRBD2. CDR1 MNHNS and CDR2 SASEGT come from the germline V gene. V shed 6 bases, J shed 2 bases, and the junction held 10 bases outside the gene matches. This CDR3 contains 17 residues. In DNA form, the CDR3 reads TGTGCCAGCAGCCATCACCGGACTAGCGGGACACAAGAGACCCAGTACTTC. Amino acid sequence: CASSHHRTSGTQETQYF.

In DNA form, the CDR3 reads TGTGCCAGCAGTTACGCGGAAACCGGGGAGCTGTTTTTT. The encoded protein is CASSYAETGELFF. This sequence joins TRBV6-5 and TRBJ2-2; D not certain. This CDR3 is 13 amino acids long. Trimming pared 2 bases from V and 5 bases from J, leaving 6 bases between. Germline values: CDR1 MNHEY, CDR2 SVGAGI.

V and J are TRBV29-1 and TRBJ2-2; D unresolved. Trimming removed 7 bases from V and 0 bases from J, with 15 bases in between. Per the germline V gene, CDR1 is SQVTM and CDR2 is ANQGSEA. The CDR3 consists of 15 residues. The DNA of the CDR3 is TGCAGCGCCAATAGGGATCCCGCGAACACCGGGGAGCTGTTTTTT. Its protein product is CSANRDPANTGELFF.

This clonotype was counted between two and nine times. CDR3 in DNA: TGTGCCAGCAGCCAAGAGGCTGGGGGTACGACCCAGTACTTC. Protein sequence: CASSQEAGGTTQYF. The rearrangement uses TRBV3-1 and TRBJ2-1; the D gene could be TRBD1 or TRBD2 (5 bases each). The J call is doubtful: the DNA matches TRBJ2-5 better. There are 14 residues in the CDR3. The V gene's germline CDR1 is LGHDT and CDR2 YNNKEL (reference sequence).

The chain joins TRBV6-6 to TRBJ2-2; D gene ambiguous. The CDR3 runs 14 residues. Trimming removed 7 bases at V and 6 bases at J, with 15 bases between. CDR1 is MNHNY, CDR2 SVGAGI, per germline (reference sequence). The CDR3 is CASISSDPPGELFF. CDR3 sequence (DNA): TGTGCCAGCATCTCCTCGGATCCCCCCGGGGAGCTGTTTTTT.

CDR3 nucleotide sequence: TGTGCCAGCAGTTACGGGACAGGGGATTCACCCCTCCACTTT. The encoded protein is CASSYGTGDSPLHF. The chain is built from TRBV27 and TRBJ1-6, with 10 nucleotides matching TRBD1. Germline values: CDR1 MNHEY, CDR2 SMNVEV (reference sequence). This CDR3 has 14 residues. With 4 bases clipped from V and 8 bases from J, the junction kept 2 bases outside the gene matches.

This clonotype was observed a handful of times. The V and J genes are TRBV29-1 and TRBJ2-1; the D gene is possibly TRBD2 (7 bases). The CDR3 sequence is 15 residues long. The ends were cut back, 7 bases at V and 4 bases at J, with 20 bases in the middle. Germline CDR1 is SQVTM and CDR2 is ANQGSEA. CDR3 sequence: CSAYPLRGGYNEQFF. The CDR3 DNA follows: TGCAGCGCCTACCCTTTGAGGGGGGGATACAATGAGCAGTTCTTC.

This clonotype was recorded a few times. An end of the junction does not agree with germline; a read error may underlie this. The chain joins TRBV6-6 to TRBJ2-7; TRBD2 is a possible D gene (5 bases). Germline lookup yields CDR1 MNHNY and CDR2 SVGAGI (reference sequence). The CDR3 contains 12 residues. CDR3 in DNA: TGTGCCAGCAGTTACTCTGACCTGGAGGTAAACTTC. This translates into CASSYSDLEVNF.

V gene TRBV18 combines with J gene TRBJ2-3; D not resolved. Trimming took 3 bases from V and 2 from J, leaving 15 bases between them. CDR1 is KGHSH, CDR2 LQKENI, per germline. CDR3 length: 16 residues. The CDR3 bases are TGTGCCAGCTCACCTTCCAAGGACCATTCCACAGATACGCAGTATTTT. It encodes CASSPSKDHSTDTQYF.

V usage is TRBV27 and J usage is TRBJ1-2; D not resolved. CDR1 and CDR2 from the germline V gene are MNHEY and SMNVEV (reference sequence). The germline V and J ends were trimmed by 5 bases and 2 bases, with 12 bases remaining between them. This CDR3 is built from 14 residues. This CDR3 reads CASSPREENYGYTF. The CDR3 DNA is TGTGCCAGCAGTCCCAGAGAGGAGAACTATGGCTACACCTTC.

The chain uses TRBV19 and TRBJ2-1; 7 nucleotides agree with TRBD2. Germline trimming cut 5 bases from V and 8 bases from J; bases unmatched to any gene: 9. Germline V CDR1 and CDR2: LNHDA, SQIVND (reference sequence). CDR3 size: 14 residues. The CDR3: CASSPHTSAYEQFF. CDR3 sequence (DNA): TGTGCCAGTAGTCCTCATACTAGCGCTTATGAGCAGTTCTTC.

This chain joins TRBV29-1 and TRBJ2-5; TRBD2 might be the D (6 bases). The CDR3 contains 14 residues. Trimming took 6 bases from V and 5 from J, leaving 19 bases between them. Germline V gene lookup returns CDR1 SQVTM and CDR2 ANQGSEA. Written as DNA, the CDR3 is TGCAGCGTGGGGACGTGGGAGGAGGGTGAGACCCAGTACTTC. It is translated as CSVGTWEEGETQYF.

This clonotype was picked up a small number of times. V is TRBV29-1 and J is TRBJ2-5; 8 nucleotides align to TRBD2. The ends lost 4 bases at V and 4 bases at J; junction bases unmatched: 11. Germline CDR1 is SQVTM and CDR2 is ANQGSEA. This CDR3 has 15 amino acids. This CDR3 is CSVALTTGGGETQYF. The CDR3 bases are TGCAGCGTTGCCCTGACGACGGGAGGGGGAGAGACCCAGTACTTC. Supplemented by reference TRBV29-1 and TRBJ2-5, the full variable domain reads SAVISQKPSRDICQRGTSLTIQCQVDSQVTMMFWYRQQPGQSLTLIATANQGSEATYESGFVIDKFPISRPNLTFSTLTVSNMSPEDSSIYLCSVALTTGGGETQYFGPGTRLLVL.

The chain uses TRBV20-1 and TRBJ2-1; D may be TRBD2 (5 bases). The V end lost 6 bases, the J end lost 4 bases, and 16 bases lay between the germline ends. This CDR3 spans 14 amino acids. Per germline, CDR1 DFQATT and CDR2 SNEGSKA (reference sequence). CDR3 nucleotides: TGCAGTGCCCCGCGGGCAGTCTCATACAATGAGCAGTTCTTC. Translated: CSAPRAVSYNEQFF.

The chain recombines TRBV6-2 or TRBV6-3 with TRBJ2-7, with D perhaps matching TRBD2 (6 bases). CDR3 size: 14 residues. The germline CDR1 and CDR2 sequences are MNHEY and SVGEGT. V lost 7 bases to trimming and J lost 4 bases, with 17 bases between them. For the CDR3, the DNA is TGTGCCAGCACCTCATCTATGAGCGGGTACGAGCAGTACTTC. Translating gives CASTSSMSGYEQYF.

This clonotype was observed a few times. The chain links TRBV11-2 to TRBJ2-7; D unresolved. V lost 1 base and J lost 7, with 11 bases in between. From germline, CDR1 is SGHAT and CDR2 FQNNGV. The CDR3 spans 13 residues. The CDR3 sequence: CASSLVWLEEQYF. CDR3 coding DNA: TGTGCCAGCAGCTTAGTCTGGTTGGAAGAGCAGTACTTC. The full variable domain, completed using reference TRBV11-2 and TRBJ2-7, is EAGVAQSPRYKIIEKRQSVAFWCNPISGHATLYWYQQILGQGPKLLIQFQNNGVVDDSQLPKDRFSAERLKGVDSTLKIQPAKLEDSAVYLCASSLVWLEEQYFGPGTRLTVT.

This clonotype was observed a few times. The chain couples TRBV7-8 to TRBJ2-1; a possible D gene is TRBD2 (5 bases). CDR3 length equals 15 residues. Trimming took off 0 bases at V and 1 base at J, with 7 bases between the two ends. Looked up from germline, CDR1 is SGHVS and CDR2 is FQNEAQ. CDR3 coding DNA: TGTGCCAGCAGCTTAGCGGAGGCGTCCTACAATGAGCAGTTCTTC. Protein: CASSLAEASYNEQFF.

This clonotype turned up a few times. In DNA, the CDR3 is TGTGCCAGCAGTTCGGTCGATACCTACGAGCAGTACTTC. It encodes CASSSVDTYEQYF. V and J are TRBV6-6 and TRBJ2-7; no reliable D call. Germline lookup yields CDR1 MNHNY and CDR2 SVGAGI (reference sequence). The CDR3 loop spans 13 amino acids. V lost 4 bases and J lost 2, with 9 bases in between.

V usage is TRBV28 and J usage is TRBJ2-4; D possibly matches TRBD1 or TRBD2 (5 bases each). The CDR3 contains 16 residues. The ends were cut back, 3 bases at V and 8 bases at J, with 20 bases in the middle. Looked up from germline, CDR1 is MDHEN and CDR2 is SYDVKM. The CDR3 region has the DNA TGTGCCAGCAGTTTCGAGGTCTCAGAACAGGACTACATTCAGTACTTC. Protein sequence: CASSFEVSEQDYIQYF.

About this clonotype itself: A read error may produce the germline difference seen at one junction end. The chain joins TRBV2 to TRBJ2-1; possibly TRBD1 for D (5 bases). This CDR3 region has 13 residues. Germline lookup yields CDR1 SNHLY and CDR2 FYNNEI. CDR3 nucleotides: TGTGCCGGCAGTGTGGGGCCGGACAATGAGCAGTTCTTC. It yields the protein CAGSVGPDNEQFF.

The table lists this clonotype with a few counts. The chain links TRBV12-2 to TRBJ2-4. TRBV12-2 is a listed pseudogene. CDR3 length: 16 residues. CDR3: CASRLPNAVAKNIQYF. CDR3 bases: TGTGCAAGTCGCTTGCCGAACGCGGTAGCCAAAAACATTCAGTACTTC.

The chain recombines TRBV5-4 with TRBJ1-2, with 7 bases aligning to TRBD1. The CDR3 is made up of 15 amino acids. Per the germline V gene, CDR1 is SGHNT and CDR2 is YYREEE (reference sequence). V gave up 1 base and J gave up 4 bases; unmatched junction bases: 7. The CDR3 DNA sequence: TGTGCCAGCAGCTTGTACCTGGCAGGGGGCTATGGCTACACCTTC. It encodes CASSLYLAGGYGYTF.

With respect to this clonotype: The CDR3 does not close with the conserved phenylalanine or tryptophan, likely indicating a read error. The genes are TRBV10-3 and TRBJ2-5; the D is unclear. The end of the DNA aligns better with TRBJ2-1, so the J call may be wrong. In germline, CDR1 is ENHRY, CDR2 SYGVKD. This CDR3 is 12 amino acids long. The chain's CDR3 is CAISESTYEQFS. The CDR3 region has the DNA TGTGCCATCAGTGAGTCAACCTATGAGCAGTTCTCC.

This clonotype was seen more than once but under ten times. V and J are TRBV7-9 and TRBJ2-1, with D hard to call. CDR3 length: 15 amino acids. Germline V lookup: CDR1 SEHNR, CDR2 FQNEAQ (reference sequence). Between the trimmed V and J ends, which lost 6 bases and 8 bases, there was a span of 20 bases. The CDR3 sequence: CASSHQLGFRDEQFF. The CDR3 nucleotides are TGTGCCAGCAGTCATCAGCTCGGATTTCGCGATGAGCAGTTCTTC.

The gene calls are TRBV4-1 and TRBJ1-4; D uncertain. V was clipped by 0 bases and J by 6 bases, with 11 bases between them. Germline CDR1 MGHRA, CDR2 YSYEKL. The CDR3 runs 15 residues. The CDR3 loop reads CASSQERLGDEKLFF. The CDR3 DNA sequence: TGCGCCAGCAGCCAAGAAAGGCTGGGAGATGAAAAACTGTTTTTT.

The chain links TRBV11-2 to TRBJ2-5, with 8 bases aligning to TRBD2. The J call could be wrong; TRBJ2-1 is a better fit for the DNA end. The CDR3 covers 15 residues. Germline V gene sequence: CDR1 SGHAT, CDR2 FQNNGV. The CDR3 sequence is CASSSDGLAGNEQFF. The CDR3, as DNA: TGTGCCAGCAGCTCGGACGGACTAGCAGGGAATGAGCAGTTCTTC.

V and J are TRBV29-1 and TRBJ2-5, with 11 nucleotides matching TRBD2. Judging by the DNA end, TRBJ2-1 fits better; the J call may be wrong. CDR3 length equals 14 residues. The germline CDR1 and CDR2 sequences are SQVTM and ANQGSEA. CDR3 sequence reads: CSVAVAGGRHEQFF. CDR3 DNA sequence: TGCAGCGTGGCCGTAGCGGGAGGGCGCCATGAGCAGTTCTTC.